The 20 T cell receptor beta chains below all came from one sample that was sequenced in a study of PD-1 blockade in classical Hodgkin lymphoma. Clones were sequenced by immunoSEQ multiplex PCR, and TCRdb holds only the in-frame ones, with some missing. The data contain about 15,000 clones, over 70% of them seen just once; the ten biggest clones take up around 1.9%. Time point reported: cycle 4 day 1 (C4D1), after less than seven weeks of nivolumab. Every patient relapsed after autologous stem cell transplantation, and brentuximab vedotin exposure varied. Thawed PBMCs were the source of CD4+ T cells, purified by magnetic negative selection. This specimen was CD4+ T cells from blood, taken before the fourth cycle of nivolumab. These receptors all come from a human donor with classical Hodgkin lymphoma.

The rearrangement links TRBV4-2 to TRBJ2-3; TRBD2 matches at 8 bases. Losses at the gene ends were 6 bases for V and 3 bases for J; bases not matched to a gene: 8. Per germline, CDR1 LGHNA and CDR2 YNFKEQ. There are 15 residues in the CDR3. The CDR3 DNA is TGTGCCAGCAGTCGAGCGGGAGATCTTACAGATACGCAGTATTTT. Translated: CASSRAGDLTDTQYF.

The chain uses TRBV5-6 and TRBJ1-1; perhaps TRBD1 as D (6 bases). The CDR3 spans 14 residues. CDR1 is SGHDT, CDR2 YYEEEE, per germline. V lost 0 bases and J 4 bases, leaving 10 bases between the germline ends. CDR3 region: CASSLGQAGTEAFF. The CDR3 nucleotides are TGTGCCAGCAGCTTGGGACAGGCGGGCACTGAAGCTTTCTTT.

This chain links TRBV5-5 with TRBJ1-2; D remains ambiguous. V lost 0 bases and J 8 bases, leaving 5 bases between the germline ends. There are 11 residues in the CDR3. Germline CDR1 reads SGHKS; CDR2 reads YYEKEE (reference sequence). CDR3 protein: CASSLGTGYTF. CDR3 nucleotides: TGTGCCAGCAGCTTGGGTACCGGCTACACCTTC. Combining the CDR3 with reference TRBV5-5 and TRBJ1-2 gives the whole variable domain DAGVTQSPTHLIKTRGQQVTLRCSPISGHKSVSWYQQVLGQGPQFIFQYYEKEERGRGNFPDRFSARQFPNYSSELNVNALLLGDSALYLCASSLGTGYTFGSGTRLTVV.

The chain joins TRBV6-1 to TRBJ2-3; D possibly corresponds to TRBD2 (6 bases). Germline loops: CDR1 MNHNS, CDR2 SASEGT. The V gene lost 5 bases and the J gene lost 6 bases, with 9 bases spanning the gap. CDR3 length: 12 residues. Here the CDR3 reads CASSFSGDTQYF. CDR3 nucleotides: TGTGCCAGCAGTTTTAGCGGTGATACGCAGTATTTT.

The rearrangement links TRBV18 to TRBJ1-1, with 10 bases identical to TRBD1. CDR1 is KGHSH, CDR2 LQKENI, per germline. CDR3 size: 14 residues. With V trimmed by 2 bases and J by 8 bases, 5 bases remained unmatched. The chain's CDR3 is CASSPGQGEREAFF. In nucleotides, the CDR3 is TGTGCCAGCTCACCAGGACAGGGGGAGCGAGAAGCTTTCTTT.

Only one count was recorded for this clone. The chain uses TRBV28 and TRBJ2-5; the match to TRBD1 covers 9 bases. Germline values: CDR1 MDHEN, CDR2 SYDVKM. This CDR3 contains 14 residues. V gave up 8 bases and J gave up 5 bases; unmatched junction bases: 9. CDR3 sequence reads: CASSLTGGAETQYF. DNA of the CDR3: TGTGCCAGCTCGCTGACAGGGGGTGCCGAGACCCAGTACTTC.

This clone was observed a handful of times. As DNA, the CDR3 is TGCAGCGTGGCCCGGGACAGCTTTGCGGAGACCCAGTACTTC. Amino acids: CSVARDSFAETQYF. V and J are TRBV29-1 and TRBJ2-5, with 7 bases that match TRBD1. Germline V gives CDR1 SQVTM, CDR2 ANQGSEA. The CDR3 covers 14 residues. V dropped 6 bases and J dropped 5; count of bases not matched to a gene: 12.

The CDR3 DNA is TGCAGCGTTGAACGACTAGCGGGGACCAGCAATGAGCAGTTCTTC. It specifies CSVERLAGTSNEQFF. The chain links TRBV29-1 to TRBJ2-1, with 11 bases matching TRBD2. Germline loops: CDR1 SQVTM, CDR2 ANQGSEA. Trimming took 2 bases from V and 6 from J; bases not matched to a gene: 6. The CDR3 has 15 amino acids.

This rearrangement joins TRBV28 to TRBJ1-1; 8 bases fit TRBD1. The germline gives CDR1 MDHEN, CDR2 SYDVKM. V was pared by 1 base and J by 0 bases, with 4 bases of the junction left unmatched. This CDR3 spans 16 amino acids. CDR3 DNA sequence: TGTGCCAGCAGTTTATTGACAGGGGAGTTGAACACTGAAGCTTTCTTT. It is translated as CASSLLTGELNTEAFF.

This clone came up a few times. This chain uses TRBV10-3 with TRBJ1-1; 9 bases are a match to TRBD1. CDR1 is ENHRY, CDR2 SYGVKD, per germline. The V and J ends lost 9 bases and 2 bases, in that order; junction bases with no gene match: 1. The CDR3 loop spans 12 amino acids. The CDR3 DNA reads as TGTGCCATACAGGGGGCTAACACTGAAGCTTTCTTT. It codes for CAIQGANTEAFF.

The chain carries TRBV27 and TRBJ2-6; D might be TRBD1 (5 bases). From germline, CDR1 is MNHEY and CDR2 SMNVEV (reference sequence). The V end was cut by 4 bases, the J end by 1 base, with 11 bases between. This CDR3 contains 16 residues. This CDR3 reads CASSWGQKSGANVLTF. DNA for the CDR3: TGTGCCAGCAGTTGGGGCCAAAAATCTGGGGCCAACGTCCTGACTTTC.

The chain combines TRBV7-6 with TRBJ2-7; possibly TRBD1 for D (5 bases). V gave up 0 bases and J gave up 6 bases, with 15 bases separating them. The CDR3 totals 15 residues. Germline V gives CDR1 SGHVS, CDR2 FNYEAQ. CDR3 amino acids: CASSLAMGLTTEQYF. Here the CDR3 DNA reads TGTGCCAGCAGCTTAGCTATGGGGCTAACTACCGAGCAGTACTTC.

The chain combines TRBV5-1 with TRBJ1-4; TRBD1 matches at 7 bases. The CDR3 length is 14 residues. CDR1 is SGHRS and CDR2 is YFSETQ in the germline V gene. V gave up 4 bases and J gave up 2 bases; unmatched junction bases: 2. The CDR3 spells CASSAGQTNEKLFF. The CDR3 DNA follows: TGCGCCAGCAGCGCGGGACAGACTAATGAAAAACTGTTTTTT.

V gene TRBV6-5 combines with J gene TRBJ1-5; tentative D call: TRBD1 (5 bases). CDR3 size: 13 residues. The germline V gene has CDR1 MNHEY and CDR2 SVGAGI. V lost 5 bases and J 6 bases, leaving 11 bases between the germline ends. The CDR3 sequence: CASSPFGGQPQHF. CDR3 DNA sequence: TGTGCCAGCAGTCCCTTCGGGGGTCAGCCCCAGCATTTT.

This rearrangement joins TRBV18 to TRBJ1-2, with D uncertain. V lost 4 bases to trimming and J lost 5 bases, with 8 bases between them. The CDR3 runs 12 residues. Germline CDR1 reads KGHSH; CDR2 reads LQKENI. CDR3: CASSQVDYGYTF. CDR3 coding DNA: TGTGCCAGCTCACAGGTGGATTATGGCTACACCTTC.

The gene calls are TRBV15 and TRBJ2-3; 9 bases are a match to TRBD2. Germline CDR1 reads LNHNV; CDR2 reads YYDKDF (reference sequence). Unmatched junction bases numbered 14, after V lost 3 bases and J lost 10 bases. The length of the CDR3 is 16 residues. CDR3 residues: CATSSGSGTSSSPQYF. The CDR3 DNA follows: TGTGCCACCAGCAGCGGTTCCGGGACTAGCTCTTCTCCGCAGTATTTT. The complete variable domain, with remaining parts taken from reference TRBV15 and TRBJ2-3, reads DAMVIQNPRYQVTQFGKPVTLSCSQTLNHNVMYWYQQKSSQAPKLLFHYYDKDFNNEADTPDNFQSRRPNTSFCFLDIRSPGLGDTAMYLCATSSGSGTSSSPQYFGPGTRLTVL.

The rearrangement uses TRBV7-9 and TRBJ1-6; D may be TRBD1 (6 bases). Germline V gene data show CDR1 as SEHNR and CDR2 as FQNEAQ (reference sequence). V lost 3 bases and J lost 0, with 12 bases in between. CDR3 length: 17 amino acids. The CDR3 DNA sequence: TGTGCCAGCAGCTTTAGGGACACGAGCTCCTATAATTCACCCCTCCACTTT. It codes for CASSFRDTSSYNSPLHF. Full variable domain (rest looked up from reference TRBV7-9 and TRBJ1-6): DTGVSQNPRHKITKRGQNVTFRCDPISEHNRLYWYRQTLGQGPEFLTYFQNEAQLEKSRLLSDRFSAERPKGSFSTLEIQRTEQGDSAMYLCASSFRDTSSYNSPLHFGNGTRLTVT.

This clone turned up a few times. The V call is TRBV29-1, the J call TRBJ2-1; 10 positions agree with TRBD2. CDR3 length: 16 residues. Unmatched junction bases numbered 12, after V lost 4 bases and J lost 6 bases. Germline V gene lookup returns CDR1 SQVTM and CDR2 ANQGSEA. The CDR3 sequence: CSVGGSTSGISNEQFF. The CDR3 DNA is TGCAGCGTTGGGGGCTCCACTAGCGGGATATCCAATGAGCAGTTCTTC.

The V gene is TRBV19, the J gene TRBJ1-5; 10 bases line up with TRBD1. The length of the CDR3 is 15 residues. V gave up 3 bases and J gave up 9 bases; unmatched junction bases: 8. Germline values: CDR1 LNHDA, CDR2 SQIVND (reference sequence). The CDR3 loop is CASSIGGTGAGPQHF. The CDR3 DNA follows: TGTGCCAGTAGTATCGGAGGGACAGGGGCCGGGCCCCAGCATTTT.

V gene TRBV7-9 combines with J gene TRBJ1-2; 7 nucleotides match TRBD1. The CDR3 is made up of 13 amino acids. CDR1 SEHNR and CDR2 FQNEAQ come from the germline V gene (reference sequence). V lost 5 bases to trimming and J lost 6 bases; unmatched junction nucleotides: 6. The CDR3 protein is CASSPGTANGYTF. CDR3 coding DNA: TGTGCCAGCAGCCCCGGGACAGCTAATGGCTACACCTTC.